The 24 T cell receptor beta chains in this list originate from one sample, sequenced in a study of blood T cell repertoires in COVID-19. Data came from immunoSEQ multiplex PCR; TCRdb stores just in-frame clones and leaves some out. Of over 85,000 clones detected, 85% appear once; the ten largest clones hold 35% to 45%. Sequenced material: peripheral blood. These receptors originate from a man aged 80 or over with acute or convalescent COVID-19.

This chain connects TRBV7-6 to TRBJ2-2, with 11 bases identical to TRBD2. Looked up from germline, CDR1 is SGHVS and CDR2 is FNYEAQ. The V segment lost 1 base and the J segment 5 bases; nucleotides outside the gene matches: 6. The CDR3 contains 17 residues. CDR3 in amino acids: CASSLGTSGRWTGELFF. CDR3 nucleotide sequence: TGTGCCAGCAGCTTAGGAACTAGCGGGAGATGGACCGGGGAGCTGTTTTTT.

As DNA, the CDR3 is TGTGCCAGCAGCATGAGACAGGGGGCAGCGGCTGAAGCTTTCTTT. It yields the protein CASSMRQGAAAEAFF. The chain joins TRBV11-3 to TRBJ1-1, with 10 bases that match TRBD1. The J segment lost 6 bases and the V segment lost 5 bases, leaving 9 bases of the junction unmatched. The germline V gene encodes CDR1 SGHNT and CDR2 YENEEA. The CDR3 length is 15 residues. The whole variable domain, filled in from reference TRBV11-3 and TRBJ1-1, reads EAGVVQSPRYKIIEKKQPVAFWCNPISGHNTLYWYLQNLGQGPELLIRYENEEAVDDSQLPKDRFSAERLKGVDSTLKIQPAELGDSAVYLCASSMRQGAAAEAFFGQGTRLTVV.

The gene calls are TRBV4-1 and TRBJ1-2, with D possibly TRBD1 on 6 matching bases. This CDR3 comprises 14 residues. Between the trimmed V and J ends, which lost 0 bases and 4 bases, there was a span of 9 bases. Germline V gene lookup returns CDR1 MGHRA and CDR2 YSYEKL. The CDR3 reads CASSQDGQFYGYTF. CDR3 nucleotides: TGCGCCAGCAGCCAAGACGGACAGTTCTATGGCTACACCTTC.

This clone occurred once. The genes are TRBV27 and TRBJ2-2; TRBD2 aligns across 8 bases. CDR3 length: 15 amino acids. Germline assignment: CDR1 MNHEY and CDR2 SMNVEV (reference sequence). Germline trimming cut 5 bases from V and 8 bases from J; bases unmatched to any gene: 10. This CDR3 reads CASSTLAGRRGELFF. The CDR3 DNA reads TGTGCCAGCAGTACCTTAGCGGGAAGGAGGGGGGAGCTGTTTTTT.

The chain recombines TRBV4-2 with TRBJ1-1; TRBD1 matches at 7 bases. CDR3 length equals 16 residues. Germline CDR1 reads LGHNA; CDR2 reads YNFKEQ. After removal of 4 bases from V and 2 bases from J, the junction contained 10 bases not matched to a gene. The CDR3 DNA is TGTGCCAGCAGCCCCCTCGGGACAGCTCGAAACACTGAAGCTTTCTTT. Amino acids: CASSPLGTARNTEAFF.

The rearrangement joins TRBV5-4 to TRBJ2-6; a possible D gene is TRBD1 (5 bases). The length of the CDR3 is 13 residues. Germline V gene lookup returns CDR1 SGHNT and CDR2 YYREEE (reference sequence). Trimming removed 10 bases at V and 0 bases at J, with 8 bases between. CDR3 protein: CAGGASGANVLTF. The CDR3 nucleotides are TGTGCCGGTGGGGCCTCTGGGGCCAACGTCCTGACTTTC.

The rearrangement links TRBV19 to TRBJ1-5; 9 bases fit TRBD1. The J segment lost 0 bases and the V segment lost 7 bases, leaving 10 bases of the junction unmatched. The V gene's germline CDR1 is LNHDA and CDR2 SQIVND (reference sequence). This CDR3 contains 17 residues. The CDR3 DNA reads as TGTGCCAGTACCATGGTGGGACAGGGCTATAGCAATCAGCCCCAGCATTTT. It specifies CASTMVGQGYSNQPQHF. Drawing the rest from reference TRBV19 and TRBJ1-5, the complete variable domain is DGGITQSPKYLFRKEGQNVTLSCEQNLNHDAMYWYRQDPGQGLRLIYYSQIVNDFQKGDIAEGYSVSREKKESFPLTVTSAQKNPTAFYLCASTMVGQGYSNQPQHFGDGTRLSIL.

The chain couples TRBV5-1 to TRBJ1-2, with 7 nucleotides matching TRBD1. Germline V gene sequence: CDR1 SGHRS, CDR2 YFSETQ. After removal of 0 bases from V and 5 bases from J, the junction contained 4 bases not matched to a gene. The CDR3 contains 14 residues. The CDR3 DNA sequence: TGCGCCAGCAGCTTGGGACAGGGTTTGTATGGCTACACCTTC. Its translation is CASSLGQGLYGYTF.

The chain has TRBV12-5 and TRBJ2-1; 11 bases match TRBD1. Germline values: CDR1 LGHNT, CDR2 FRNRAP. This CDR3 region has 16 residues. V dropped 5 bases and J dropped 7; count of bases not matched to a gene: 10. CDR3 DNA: TGTGCTAGTGGTCCCCTCCACGGGACAGGGGGAAATGAGCAGTTCTTC. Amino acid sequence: CASGPLHGTGGNEQFF.

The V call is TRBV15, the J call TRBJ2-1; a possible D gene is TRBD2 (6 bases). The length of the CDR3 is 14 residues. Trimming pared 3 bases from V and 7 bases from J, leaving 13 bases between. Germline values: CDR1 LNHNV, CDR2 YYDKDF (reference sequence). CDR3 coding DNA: TGTGCCACCAGCAGTACGGGAGTCTGGAATGAGCAGTTCTTC. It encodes CATSSTGVWNEQFF.

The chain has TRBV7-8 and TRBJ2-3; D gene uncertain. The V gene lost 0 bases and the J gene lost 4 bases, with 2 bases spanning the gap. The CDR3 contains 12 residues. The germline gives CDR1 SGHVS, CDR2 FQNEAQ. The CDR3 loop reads CASSLAADTQYF. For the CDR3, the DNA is TGTGCCAGCAGCTTAGCCGCAGATACGCAGTATTTT.

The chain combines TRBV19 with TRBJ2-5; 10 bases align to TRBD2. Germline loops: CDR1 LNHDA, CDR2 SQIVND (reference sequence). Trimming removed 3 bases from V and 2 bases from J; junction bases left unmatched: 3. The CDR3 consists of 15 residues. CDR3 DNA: TGTGCCAGTAGTATCGGAGCGGGAGGGCAAGAGACCCAGTACTTC. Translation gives CASSIGAGGQETQYF.

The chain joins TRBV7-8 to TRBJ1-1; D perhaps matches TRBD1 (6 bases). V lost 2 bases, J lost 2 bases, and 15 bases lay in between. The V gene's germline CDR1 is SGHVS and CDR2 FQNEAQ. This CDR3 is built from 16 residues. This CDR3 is CASSLRGTGRNTEAFF. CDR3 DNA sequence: TGTGCCAGCAGCTTAAGGGGTACAGGGAGAAACACTGAAGCTTTCTTT.

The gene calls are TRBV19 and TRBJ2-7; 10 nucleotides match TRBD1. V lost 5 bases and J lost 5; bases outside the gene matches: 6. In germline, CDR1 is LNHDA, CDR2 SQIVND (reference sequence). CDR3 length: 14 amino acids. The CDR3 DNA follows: TGTGCCAGTAGTTTGACAGGGGGCGGCCACGAGCAGTACTTC. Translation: CASSLTGGGHEQYF.

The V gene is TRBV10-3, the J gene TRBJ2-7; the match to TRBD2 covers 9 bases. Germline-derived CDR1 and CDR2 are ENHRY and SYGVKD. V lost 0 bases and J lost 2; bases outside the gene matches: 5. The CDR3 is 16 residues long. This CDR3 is CAISESASGIPYEQYF. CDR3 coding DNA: TGTGCCATCAGTGAGTCAGCTAGCGGGATACCCTACGAGCAGTACTTC.

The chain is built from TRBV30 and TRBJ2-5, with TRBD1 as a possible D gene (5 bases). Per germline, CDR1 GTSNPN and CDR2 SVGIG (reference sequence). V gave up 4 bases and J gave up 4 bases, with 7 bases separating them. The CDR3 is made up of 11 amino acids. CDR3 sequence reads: CAWIRAETQYF. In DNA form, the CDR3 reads TGTGCCTGGATCAGGGCAGAGACCCAGTACTTC.

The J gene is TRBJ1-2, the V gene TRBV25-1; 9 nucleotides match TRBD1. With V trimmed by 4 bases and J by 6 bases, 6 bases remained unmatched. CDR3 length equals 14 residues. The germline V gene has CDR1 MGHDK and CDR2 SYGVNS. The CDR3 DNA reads TGTGCCAGCAGTGCGGGACAGGGTATCCATGGCTACACCTTC. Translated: CASSAGQGIHGYTF.

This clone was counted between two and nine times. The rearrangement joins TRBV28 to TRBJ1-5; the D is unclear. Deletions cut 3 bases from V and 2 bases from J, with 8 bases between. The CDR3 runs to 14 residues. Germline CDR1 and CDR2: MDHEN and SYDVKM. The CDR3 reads CASSLRVGNQPQHF. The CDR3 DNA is TGTGCCAGCAGTTTGAGGGTCGGCAATCAGCCCCAGCATTTT.

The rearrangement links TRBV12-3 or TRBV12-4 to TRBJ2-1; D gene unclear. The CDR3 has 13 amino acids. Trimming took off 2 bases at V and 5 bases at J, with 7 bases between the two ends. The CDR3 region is CASSLNGNNEQFF. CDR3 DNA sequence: TGTGCCAGCAGTTTAAATGGCAACAATGAGCAGTTCTTC.

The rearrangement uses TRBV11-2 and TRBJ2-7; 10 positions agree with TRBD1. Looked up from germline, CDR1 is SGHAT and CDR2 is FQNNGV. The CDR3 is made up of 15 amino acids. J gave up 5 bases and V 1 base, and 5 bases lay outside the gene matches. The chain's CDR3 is CASSLGTGTGDEQYF. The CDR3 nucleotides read TGTGCCAGCAGCTTAGGAACCGGGACAGGGGACGAGCAGTACTTC.

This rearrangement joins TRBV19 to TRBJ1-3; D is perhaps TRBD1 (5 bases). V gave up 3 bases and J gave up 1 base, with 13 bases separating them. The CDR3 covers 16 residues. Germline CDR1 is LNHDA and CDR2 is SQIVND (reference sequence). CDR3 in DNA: TGTGCCAGTAGTATTTGGGGCAGTACTTCTGGAAACACCATATATTTT. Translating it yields CASSIWGSTSGNTIYF.

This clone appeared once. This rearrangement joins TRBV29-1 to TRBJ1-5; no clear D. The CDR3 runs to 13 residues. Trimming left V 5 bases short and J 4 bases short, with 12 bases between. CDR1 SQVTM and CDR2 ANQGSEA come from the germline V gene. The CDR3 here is CSVFGEANQPQHF. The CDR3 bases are TGCAGCGTTTTTGGGGAGGCGAATCAGCCCCAGCATTTT.

CDR3 nucleotides: TGCGCCAGCAGCCAAGTCAACAGGGGGCCGCAGTATTTT. Translated, it gives CASSQVNRGPQYF. The chain combines TRBV4-3 with TRBJ2-3; 9 bases are a match to TRBD1. The germline V gene has CDR1 LGHNA and CDR2 YSLEER. This CDR3 is 13 amino acids long. The J segment lost 10 bases and the V segment lost 1 base, leaving 3 bases of the junction unmatched.

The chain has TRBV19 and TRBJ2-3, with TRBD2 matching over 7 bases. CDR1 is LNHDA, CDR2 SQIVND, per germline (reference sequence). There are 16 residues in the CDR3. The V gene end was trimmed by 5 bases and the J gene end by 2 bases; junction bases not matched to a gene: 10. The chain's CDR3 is CASSLKRDLYTDTQYF. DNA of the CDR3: TGTGCCAGTAGTCTTAAGCGGGACCTATACACAGATACGCAGTATTTT. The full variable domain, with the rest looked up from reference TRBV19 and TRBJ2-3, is DGGITQSPKYLFRKEGQNVTLSCEQNLNHDAMYWYRQDPGQGLRLIYYSQIVNDFQKGDIAEGYSVSREKKESFPLTVTSAQKNPTAFYLCASSLKRDLYTDTQYFGPGTRLTVL.